The rows below give T cell receptor beta chains drawn from one sample of a study of read filtering for tumor transcriptome and immune sequencing. TCRdb re-derived calls from the reads in MiXCR, one entry per CDR3 protein. The table records some 130,000 distinct CDR3 sequences, 10% to 15% of them present only once. The sample consisted of a population of CD138-negative cells sorted from bone marrow. The receptors come from a donor at least 40 years old with multiple myeloma. The CDR3 runs from the conserved cysteine through the conserved F or W. The D gene is left open where the match is weak. Only some rows state a clone size, as once, few, many or a class for expanded clones.

j_gene	abundance	v_gene	d_gene	CDR3nt	CDR3aa
TRBJ1-6	many	TRBV28	TRBD1	TGTGCCAGCAGACCAGGGACAGTAAATTCACCCCTCCACTTT	CASRPGTVNSPLHF
TRBJ2-5	few	TRBV2	TRBD2	TGTGCCAGCGTCCGTCTAGCGGGAACTCAAGAGACCCAGTACTTC	CASVRLAGTQETQYF
TRBJ2-1	many	TRBV11-2	-	TGTGCCAGCACCCCGGGATACAATGAGCAGTTCTTC	CASTPGYNEQFF
TRBJ1-1	many	TRBV7-9	TRBD1	TGTGCCAGCAGCAACACAGGGGGCACTGAAGCTTTCTTT	CASSNTGGTEAFF
TRBJ2-3	-	TRBV7-2	-	TGTGCCAGCAGCCCTCCTCCAGGGGAGTTGGGCACAGATACGCAGTATTTT	CASSPPPGELGTDTQYF
TRBJ2-2	-	TRBV12-3/TRBV12-4	-	TGTGCCAGCAGTTTTGACAGGCAACCCACCGGGGAGCTGTTTTTT	CASSFDRQPTGELFF
TRBJ2-1	many	TRBV29-1	TRBD2	TGCAGCGTTGTGACTACCGCCGGGACTAGCTATGAGCAGTTCTTC	CSVVTTAGTSYEQFF
TRBJ1-6	many	TRBV4-2	-	TGTGCCAGCAGCCAACTACGGGGGGCTCAGTCACCCCTCCACTTT	CASSQLRGAQSPLHF
TRBJ1-6	many	TRBV12-3/TRBV12-4	-	TGTGCCATCCAAGCAGCCGCGGTTTCACCCCTCCACTTT	CAIQAAAVSPLHF
TRBJ2-5	-	TRBV6-1	TRBD2	TGTGCCAGCAGTGAAAGATTGCGGGGGGGCGTAGAAGAGACCCAGTGCTTC	CASSERLRGGVEETQCF
TRBJ1-2	few	TRBV28	-	TGTGCCAGCAGCTCCTCCTCCCAAGGCTACACCTTC	CASSSSSQGYTF
TRBJ2-5	few	TRBV10-2	TRBD2	TGCGCCAGCAAACAGAGCGGGGGGGCGATCCAGACCCAGTACTTC	CASKQSGGAIQTQYF
TRBJ1-4	many	TRBV7-2	TRBD1	TGTGCCAGCAGCCTGACAGGGGGACCAATTAATGAAAAACTGTTTTTT	CASSLTGGPINEKLFF
TRBJ2-3	many	TRBV5-1	TRBD2	TGCGCCAGCAGCCCGCGGGGGGGCCGCTCAGATACGCAGTATTTT	CASSPRGGRSDTQYF
TRBJ2-3	many	TRBV29-1	TRBD2	TGCAGCGTCGTCGTGGGAGGGCCGGAAGATACGCAGTATTTT	CSVVVGGPEDTQYF
TRBJ2-7	-	TRBV5-6	TRBD2	TGTGCCAGCAGCATTGCTCCGAGCGGGGGAGGCTACGAGCAGTACTTC	CASSIAPSGGGYEQYF
TRBJ2-7	many	TRBV29-1	-	TGCAGCGTGACGTCTCAGGCCAACGGGTTTGGGGAGCAGTACTTC	CSVTSQANGFGEQYF
TRBJ2-3	many	TRBV5-1	-	TGCGCCAGCAGCTTGGCGTCTCTCATCACAGATACGCAGTATTTT	CASSLASLITDTQYF
TRBJ2-1	many	TRBV5-1	TRBD2	TGCGCCAGCAGGCGGGAGTCGGGCACCTACAATGAGCAGTTCTTC	CASRRESGTYNEQFF
TRBJ2-5	-	TRBV18	-	TGTGCCAGCTCACCCTCGGGGACTGAAGAGACCCAGTACTTC	CASSPSGTEETQYF
TRBJ2-1	many	TRBV6-6	-	TGTGCCAGCAGTTACCGCGGACAGTCGCCCTACAATGAGCAGTTCTTC	CASSYRGQSPYNEQFF
TRBJ2-1	-	TRBV7-2	-	TGTGCCAGCAGCTTATTCCCCAGCCCAGACAATGAGCAGTTCTTC	CASSLFPSPDNEQFF
TRBJ2-5	many	TRBV2	TRBD1	TGTGCCAGCAGTGGATCTTCCGGGACAGGGACCCAAGAGACCCAGTACTTC	CASSGSSGTGTQETQYF
TRBJ1-5	many	TRBV19	-	TGTGCCAGTAGTTTGAGGAAGGATAGCAATCAGCCCCAGCATTTT	CASSLRKDSNQPQHF
TRBJ2-1	many	TRBV27	TRBD2	TGTGCCAGCAGTTCTGTCCGACTAGCGGGAGGTGGGGGCTACAATGAGCAGTTCTTC	CASSSVRLAGGGGYNEQFF
TRBJ2-3	few	TRBV7-9	TRBD2	TGTGCCAGCAGCTTAAAACTAGCGGGAGGAATAGATACGCAGTATTTT	CASSLKLAGGIDTQYF
TRBJ2-1	-	TRBV29-1	-	TGCAGCGTTGATCGCCAAGGCTCCTCCGATGAGCAGTTCTTC	CSVDRQGSSDEQFF
TRBJ2-2	many	TRBV11-2	-	TGTGCCAGCCGCGCTTTAGCCGGGGAGCTGTTTTTT	CASRALAGELFF
TRBJ2-7	many	TRBV5-1	-	TGCGCCAGCAGCTTGGACTCGTCAGGCTACGAGCAGTACTTC	CASSLDSSGYEQYF
TRBJ2-7	many	TRBV20-1	TRBD2	TGCAGTGCTCCCGTCACTAGCGGGTGGTACTCCTACGAGCAGTACTTC	CSAPVTSGWYSYEQYF
TRBJ1-2	many	TRBV30	-	TGTGCCTGGACGCCGGGGGTGGACGGCTACACCTTC	CAWTPGVDGYTF
TRBJ2-7	many	TRBV29-1	-	TGCAGCGTTGGGCGGACCTCCTACGAGCAGTACTTC	CSVGRTSYEQYF
TRBJ2-3	many	TRBV6-1	-	TGTGCCAGCAGTGAAGCGGGGGTGTTCACAGATACGCAGTATTTT	CASSEAGVFTDTQYF
TRBJ1-1	few	TRBV30	-	TGTGCCTGGGAGAACAACAGCGAAGGGGGTACTGAAGCTTTCTTC	CAWENNSEGGTEAFF
TRBJ2-1	many	TRBV7-8	-	TGTGCCAGCAGCCCTAGTGGGGGCTACAATGAGCAGTTCTTC	CASSPSGGYNEQFF
TRBJ1-2	many	TRBV5-1	-	TGCGCCAGCAGCTTGGACAACTATGGCTACACCTTC	CASSLDNYGYTF
TRBJ2-1	many	TRBV28	TRBD2	TGTGCCAGCAGTCCCCCCAGCGGGAGTCGTTCCTACAATGAGCAGTTCTTC	CASSPPSGSRSYNEQFF
TRBJ2-3	many	TRBV4-2	TRBD2	TGTGCCAGCAGTTCGGTCCCACTAGCGGGAGGGCCTACAGATACGCAGTATTTT	CASSSVPLAGGPTDTQYF
TRBJ2-1	many	TRBV25-1	TRBD2	TGTGCCAGCAGTGGAAATAGCGGGAGTCTTTTCGGCAATGAGCAGTTCTTC	CASSGNSGSLFGNEQFF
TRBJ2-3	many	TRBV5-1	-	TGCGCCAGCAGCTTCCTCGAAAGCCCAGATACGCAGTATTTT	CASSFLESPDTQYF
TRBJ2-2	many	TRBV20-1	TRBD2	TGCAGTGTTAGTAGCGGGAGGTTTACCGGGGAGCTGTTTTTT	CSVSSGRFTGELFF
TRBJ2-1	-	TRBV24-1	-	TGTGCCACCAGTGATTTACGAGGCAGCGAGCAGTTCTTC	CATSDLRGSEQFF
TRBJ1-5	many	TRBV2	-	TGTGCCAGCAGTGAGCGCAGTAGCAATCAGCCCCAGCATTTT	CASSERSSNQPQHF
TRBJ1-1	few	TRBV5-1	TRBD1	TGCGCCAGCAGCTTCTTGGGACAGGCTGAAGCTTTCTTT	CASSFLGQAEAFF
TRBJ1-5	many	TRBV7-9	TRBD1	TGTGCCAGCACCCCGGACAGGGATCAGCCCCAGCATTTT	CASTPDRDQPQHF
TRBJ2-1	many	TRBV11-3	TRBD2	TGTGCCAGCAGCTTGCCTAGCGGGAGTACCTACAATGAGCAGTTCTTC	CASSLPSGSTYNEQFF
TRBJ2-7	many	TRBV7-8	-	TGTGCCAGCAGCTTTCTAGGAGCTGAGCGCCCGAGCTCCTACGAGCAGTACTTC	CASSFLGAERPSSYEQYF
TRBJ1-2	many	TRBV28	-	TGTGCCAGCGGGCGCAGTGATGGCTACACCTTC	CASGRSDGYTF